The subject of this entry is one TCR beta chain. This table comes from immunoSEQ multiplex PCR, and its TCRdb copy is limited to in-frame clones, with some not included. The repertoire holds approximately 2,000,000 clones, with just under 95% as singletons. These data are taken from a study of shared clonotypes between healthy human individuals. The sequenced sample consisted of naive CD4+ T cells from PBMCs. Stated subset: CD45RA+ positively selected. The TCR comes from a man aged 18 to 30 in good health. Some clones in this sample may be carry-over from other donors' samples.

The CDR3 protein is CASTLTDYGYTF. CDR3 in DNA: TGTGCCAGCACCCTGACGGACTATGGCTACACCTTC. The chain combines TRBV28 with TRBJ1-2; D is unresolved. Germline V gene data show CDR1 as MDHEN and CDR2 as SYDVKM. V lost 7 bases and J 3 bases, leaving 9 bases between the germline ends. CDR3 size: 12 residues.